Listed here is a single TCR beta chain. Antigen specificity is unknown. Several immunoSEQ 96-well plates shared each subset's DNA, each plate a replicate. The repertoire was sequenced with immunoSEQ multiplex PCR; TCRdb's copy has only in-frame clones and lacks some. The data contain about 2 million clones, around 96% of them singletons. The V and J ends lost 1 base and 8 bases, in that order; junction bases with no gene match: 7. Per the germline V gene, CDR1 is SEHNR and CDR2 is FQNEAQ (reference sequence). The CDR3 length is 15 residues. These data belong to a study of shared clonotypes between healthy human individuals. General observations from the study: Deeper or shallower sequencing was expected to change how clonotypes are shared among donors. The study's rarefaction showed incomplete sorted-subset sequencing despite large depth.

Only CD45RO-negative cells positively selected for CCR7 counted as naive CD8 cells, so terminally differentiated effector memory CD45RA+ cells were excluded. The sequence was obtained from a man between 18 and 29 years old in good health. The chain couples TRBV7-9 to TRBJ2-1, with TRBD2 identical over 8 bases. Input material: naive CD8+ T cells sorted from blood. CDR3 in amino acids: CASSLEREIMDEQFF. The CDR3 DNA reads as TGTGCCAGCAGCTTAGAGCGGGAGATTATGGATGAGCAGTTCTTC.